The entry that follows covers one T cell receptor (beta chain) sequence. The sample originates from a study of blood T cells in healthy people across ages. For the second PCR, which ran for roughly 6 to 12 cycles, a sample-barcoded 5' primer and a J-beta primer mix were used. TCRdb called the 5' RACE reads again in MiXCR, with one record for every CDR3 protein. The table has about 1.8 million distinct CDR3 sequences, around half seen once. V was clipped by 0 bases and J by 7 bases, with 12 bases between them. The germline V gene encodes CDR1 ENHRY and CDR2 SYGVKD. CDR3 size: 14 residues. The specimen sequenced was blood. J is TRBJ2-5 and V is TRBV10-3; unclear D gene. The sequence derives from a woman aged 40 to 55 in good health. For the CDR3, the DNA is TGTGCCATCAGTGAGTCCGCAGTCGTGGGGACCCAGTACTTC. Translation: CAISESAVVGTQYF.